These T cell receptor beta chains were read from a single sample in a study of patients and donors after allogeneic stem cell transplantation. TCRdb reprocessed the RT-PCR reads via MiXCR and lists one record per CDR3 protein. The table includes 30,000 to 40,000 distinct CDR3 sequences, around 33% detected once. The sequenced sample consisted of blood, either unsorted or a sorted T cell fraction (not recorded which). These receptor sequences come from a human donor who was either an allogeneic HSCT recipient or a stem cell or donor lymphocyte infusion donor (not recorded which). It is not recorded whose cells these are; they may come from a transplant donor. Both conserved end residues are part of each CDR3. A D gene is named only where the DNA matches it firmly.

v_call	d_call	j_call	cdr3_aa
TRBV15	.	TRBJ2-5	CATSNSGVETQYF
TRBV6-2/TRBV6-3	TRBD1	TRBJ2-3	CASSYRGQWRDTQYF
TRBV5-1	.	TRBJ2-3	CASSLVGGRGDTQYF
TRBV5-1	.	TRBJ2-5	CASSLEGPSDPQYF
TRBV21-1	.	TRBJ1-1	CASTVSGGEGVDEAFF
TRBV29-1	.	TRBJ2-7	CSVRAFSEQYF
TRBV7-3	.	TRBJ1-1	CASSLKGPPGNTEAFF
TRBV18	TRBD1	TRBJ1-3	CASSLHPGQGSGNTIYF
TRBV7-9	.	TRBJ2-1	CASTLGRASSYNEQFF
TRBV24-1	.	TRBJ1-2	CATSDPAAGYYGYTF
TRBV12-3/TRBV12-4	.	TRBJ1-1	CASRRQLIEAFF
TRBV20-1	.	TRBJ1-4	CSASEREGEKLFF
TRBV4-1	.	TRBJ2-1	CASSPVPYNEQFF
TRBV29-1	TRBD1	TRBJ2-2	CSVLTGVTNTGELFF
TRBV20-1	.	TRBJ1-2	CSARNDMDGGYTF
TRBV20-1	TRBD2	TRBJ2-3	CSARLAGQQGPDTQYF
TRBV7-7	TRBD2	TRBJ2-1	CASSPRTSGYNEQFF
TRBV27	.	TRBJ2-7	CATSRGRGYEQYF
TRBV29-1	TRBD2	TRBJ2-1	CSVSIAGVGNEQFF
TRBV4-1	.	TRBJ2-3	CASSQGKGVGTDTQYF
TRBV24-1	.	TRBJ2-3	CATSDLVGPTDTQYF
TRBV12-3/TRBV12-4	.	TRBJ2-3	CASSRDLVDTQYF
TRBV5-6	.	TRBJ2-5	CASSTTQYF
TRBV27	.	TRBJ2-7	CASSRDKPYEQYF
TRBV20-1	.	TRBJ2-1	CSAPDGGGVSYNEQFF
TRBV20-1	.	TRBJ2-3	CSAPQGLRDKKSDTQYF
TRBV6-5	.	TRBJ1-4	CASSLKPFNEKLFF
TRBV6-5	TRBD1	TRBJ1-4	CASGRGNEKLFF
TRBV7-9	.	TRBJ1-3	CASSLGGSSGNTIYF
TRBV29-1	.	TRBJ2-1	CSVQPRTIGYNEQFF
TRBV20-1	TRBD1	TRBJ1-1	CSARSGTGVTEAFF
TRBV5-4	.	TRBJ1-1	CASSLPGANTEAFF
TRBV7-2	.	TRBJ1-1	CASSFTPENTEAFF
TRBV5-1	TRBD1	TRBJ1-2	CASSAGYDRVDYGYTF
TRBV4-3	.	TRBJ1-2	CASSHAGNYGYTF
TRBV3-1	TRBD2	TRBJ2-1	CASSQITSDRNEQFF
TRBV12-3/TRBV12-4	.	TRBJ1-6	CASSPDGGFVSPLHF
TRBV19	.	TRBJ2-3	CASSIRPGNADTQYF
TRBV10-2	.	TRBJ1-2	CASSDWDRYGYTF
TRBV20-1	TRBD2	TRBJ2-1	CSATSGSYEQFF
TRBV12-3/TRBV12-4	.	TRBJ1-2	CASSFGRADYGYTF
TRBV7-6	TRBD1	TRBJ1-3	CASSGGTGGNTIYF
TRBV10-3	.	TRBJ2-1	CAISDPAGPRGNEQFF
TRBV12-3/TRBV12-4	.	TRBJ1-4	CASSFRDGNEKLFF
TRBV29-1	.	TRBJ2-1	CSVGGRGNEQFF
TRBV11-3	TRBD1	TRBJ1-2	CASSWRQGPTNYGYTF
TRBV25-1	.	TRBJ1-6	CASSEYLAKGDALHF
TRBV7-9	TRBD2	TRBJ2-1	CASQIPGLAGDNEQFF
TRBV2	TRBD1	TRBJ2-5	CASSPRTGLETQYF
TRBV11-2	.	TRBJ1-6	CASSLEGSPLHF
TRBV4-3	.	TRBJ2-3	CASSRDLQDTQYF
TRBV4-3	.	TRBJ2-2	CASSFATNTGELFF
TRBV6-2/TRBV6-3	TRBD1	TRBJ1-2	CASSYRDRPLYGYTF
TRBV4-3	.	TRBJ1-4	CASSQLRGDGNEKLFF